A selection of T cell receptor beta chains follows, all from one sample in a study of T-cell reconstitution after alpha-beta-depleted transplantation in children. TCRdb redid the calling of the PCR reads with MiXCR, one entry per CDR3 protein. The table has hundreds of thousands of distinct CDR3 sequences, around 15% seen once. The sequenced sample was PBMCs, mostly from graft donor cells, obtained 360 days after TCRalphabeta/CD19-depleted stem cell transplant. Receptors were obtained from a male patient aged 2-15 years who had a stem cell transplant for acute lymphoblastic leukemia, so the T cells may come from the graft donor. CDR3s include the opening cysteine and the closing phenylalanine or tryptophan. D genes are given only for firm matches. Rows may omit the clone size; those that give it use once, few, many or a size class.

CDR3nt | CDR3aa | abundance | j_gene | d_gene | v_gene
TGTGCCAGCAGCCGCGGGACACCCAACCTCTATGGCTACACCTTC | CASSRGTPNLYGYTF | few | TRBJ1-2 | . | TRBV6-2/TRBV6-3
TGTGCCAGCAGCTTAGGGGATCCACCCTACGAGCAGTACTTC | CASSLGDPPYEQYF | many | TRBJ2-7 | . | TRBV7-2
TGCGCCAGCAGCCAAGAAGGGACTTACGACCCCTACGAGCAGTACTTC | CASSQEGTYDPYEQYF | many | TRBJ2-7 | . | TRBV4-1
TGCAGTGCCAGGGAGGGCCGAGATACGCAGTATTTT | CSAREGRDTQYF | many | TRBJ2-3 | TRBD2 | TRBV20-1
TGTGCCAGCAGCTTGGAGCGGGGGTACAATGAGCAGTTCTTC | CASSLERGYNEQFF | few | TRBJ2-1 | TRBD2 | TRBV5-6
TGTGCCAGCAGCCCCAAGCGGGAGGGGTTTTCAGAGACCCAGTACTTC | CASSPKREGFSETQYF | . | TRBJ2-5 | TRBD2 | TRBV5-4
TGTGCCTGGAGTGTACGGACAGCAAGCACAGATACGCAGTATTTT | CAWSVRTASTDTQYF | . | TRBJ2-3 | . | TRBV30
TGTGCCAGCGCAGCGGGAGGATCCTACAATGAGCAGTTCTTC | CASAAGGSYNEQFF | . | TRBJ2-1 | TRBD2 | TRBV28
TGTGCCACAGCGGCGGGCTTTAGGACTAGCGGGAGATGGGCCTACGAGCAGTACTTC | CATAAGFRTSGRWAYEQYF | few | TRBJ2-7 | TRBD2 | TRBV10-3
TGTGCCAGCAGCTTAGGCGGAGGGAATCAGCCCCAGCATTTT | CASSLGGGNQPQHF | many | TRBJ1-5 | . | TRBV7-9
TGTGCCATCAGTGAAGGGGTAAACACTGAAGCTTTCTTT | CAISEGVNTEAFF | . | TRBJ1-1 | . | TRBV10-3
TGCAGCGCCGGTACTGAAGCTTTCTTT | CSAGTEAFF | . | TRBJ1-1 | . | TRBV29-1
TGTGCCAGCAGTTACCGGGCCCGCTCGAATGAAAAACTGTTTTTT | CASSYRARSNEKLFF | . | TRBJ1-4 | . | TRBV6-5
TGTGCCATCAGTGATATCGGGGCCGGGACCGCTAACTATGGCTACACCTTC | CAISDIGAGTANYGYTF | . | TRBJ1-2 | . | TRBV10-3